This entry is about one T cell receptor beta chain. Its specificity is not known. Nominally healthy donors were sampled, though unrecorded immune exposures were likely. This sample is drawn from a study of cytomegalovirus exposure and HLA in healthy donors. Overall study: Of the donors genotyped, approximately 400 in all, 65% to 90% fell in the Caucasian-associated ancestry cluster.

Whole-study findings and limits: In the analysis, some V segments, TRBV6-2 and TRBV6-3 included, were excluded as indistinguishable. At a 0.05 false discovery rate, a later analysis found 15,000 to 20,000 TCR beta sequences to be associated with HLA alleles.

Use of 60 Vbeta and 13 Jbeta primers characterized the PCR. TCRdb's table, derived via immunoSEQ multiplex PCR, lists solely in-frame clones and lacks some. Of approximately 140,000 clones listed, just under 65% were seen once; the top ten hold approximately 6.5%. With 3 bases removed from V and 12 bases from J, the gap between germline ends came to 11 bases. The germline gives CDR1 MNHEY, CDR2 SMNVEV (reference sequence). There are 12 residues in the CDR3. Sequencing was performed on PBMCs. This chain links TRBV27 with TRBJ2-2, with D perhaps matching TRBD2 (5 bases). This TCR came from an older woman in good health and CMV-seropositive. The CDR3, as DNA: TGTGCCAGCAGTTTCGGGGTAGGCAAGCTGTTTTTT. Protein sequence: CASSFGVGKLFF.